The 5 T cell receptor beta chains below all came from one sample that was sequenced in a study of T cell responses to AZD1222 COVID-19 vaccine. The data were produced by immunoSEQ multiplex PCR, yet TCRdb's version contains in-frame clones alone and is incomplete. The sample holds about 100,000 clones, 88% seen once. The sample in question was peripheral blood, obtained on day 0 of AZD1222 vaccination. Source of these receptors: an adult in good health.

This sequence joins TRBV7-9 and TRBJ2-5; 7 bases fit TRBD1. Unmatched junction bases numbered 8, after V lost 3 bases and J lost 7 bases. CDR3 length equals 14 residues. From germline, CDR1 is SEHNR and CDR2 FQNEAQ (reference sequence). This CDR3 reads CASSFSQGVGTQYF. CDR3 nucleotide sequence: TGTGCCAGCAGCTTCTCCCAGGGGGTCGGGACCCAGTACTTC. The entire variable domain, with the rest obtained from reference TRBV7-9 and TRBJ2-5, is as follows: DTGVSQNPRHKITKRGQNVTFRCDPISEHNRLYWYRQTLGQGPEFLTYFQNEAQLEKSRLLSDRFSAERPKGSFSTLEIQRTEQGDSAMYLCASSFSQGVGTQYFGPGTRLLVL.

The chain links TRBV18 to TRBJ2-6; weak D call: TRBD2 (6 bases). V lost 3 bases and J 0 bases, leaving 12 bases between the germline ends. Per germline, CDR1 KGHSH and CDR2 LQKENI. CDR3 length: 17 amino acids. CDR3: CASSPEGIRSGANVLTF. In nucleotides, the CDR3 is TGTGCCAGCTCACCGGAGGGAATCCGCTCTGGGGCCAACGTCCTGACTTTC.

This chain connects TRBV5-1 to TRBJ2-7, with 12 nucleotides matching TRBD2. V gave up 3 bases and J gave up 5 bases; unmatched junction bases: 9. Germline V gene lookup returns CDR1 SGHRS and CDR2 YFSETQ. The CDR3 is 16 residues long. The CDR3 sequence is CASSSQRLAGDHEQYF. CDR3 nucleotides: TGCGCCAGCAGCTCCCAACGACTAGCGGGAGACCACGAGCAGTACTTC.

This clone was detected only a few times. V and J are TRBV10-1 and TRBJ1-5; 9 nucleotides match TRBD1. The CDR3 totals 15 residues. CDR1 is WNHNN, CDR2 SYGVQD, per germline (reference sequence). V lost 11 bases to trimming and J lost 9 bases; unmatched junction nucleotides: 17. CDR3 loop: CAPGRPGQGPLPQHF. CDR3 DNA sequence: TGCGCCCCCGGAAGACCGGGACAGGGACCTCTGCCCCAGCATTTT.

Only one count was recorded for this clone. The chain links TRBV15 to TRBJ1-5; the match to TRBD1 covers 7 bases. The CDR3 extends over 13 amino acids. Germline V gene lookup returns CDR1 LNHNV and CDR2 YYDKDF (reference sequence). J was trimmed by 15 bases and V by 2 bases; bases with no gene match: 10. CDR3 nucleotides: TGTGCCACCAGCAGACGGACAGGTGGTGAGAGGCATTTT. Translating gives CATSRRTGGERHF.